This T cell receptor beta chain was identified during a study of blood T cell repertoires in COVID-19. Trimming took off 4 bases at V and 4 bases at J, with 7 bases between the two ends. This CDR3 spans 12 amino acids. This clone was picked up a small number of times. The same CDR3 can be traced to other DNA sequences in this sample. Generated by immunoSEQ multiplex PCR, the TCRdb table keeps only in-frame clones and is missing some. Here the sample spans a few hundred thousand clones, 75% to 90% being singletons. Source material: peripheral blood. The chain joins TRBV12-3 or TRBV12-4 to TRBJ1-2; tentative D call: TRBD1 (6 bases). The source is a woman between 70 and 85 years old with acute or convalescent COVID-19. CDR3 DNA: TGTGCCAGCAGTTCAGGGGCCTATGGCTACACCTTC. It yields the protein CASSSGAYGYTF.